This T cell receptor beta chain originates from a study of T-cell reconstitution after alpha-beta-depleted transplantation in children. Germline loops: CDR1 SEHNR, CDR2 FQNEAQ (reference sequence). The ends were cut back, 5 bases at V and 2 bases at J, with 6 bases in the middle. The CDR3 has 12 residues. Unique molecular identifiers tagged the TCRbeta library. TCRdb re-derived calls from the PCR reads in MiXCR, one entry per CDR3 protein. The sample includes fewer than 750,000 distinct CDR3 sequences, 23% of them seen just once. A note on this clonotype: Antigen unknown.

Points from the study as a whole: Where alpha-beta T cells came from about two months after transplant was reportedly several hundred expanded graft clones. By one year post-transplant, T-cell counts and diversity largely arose from T cells that were newly produced. In some patients, recipient T cells and intrathymic progenitors surviving conditioning explained high day-60 diversity.

This sequence was found in a boy in the first two years of life who had a stem cell transplant for acute myeloid leukemia, so the T cells may come from the graft donor. The chain joins TRBV7-9 to TRBJ2-5; D is unclear. The specimen was PBMCs, mostly from graft donor cells, collected 360 days after TCRalphabeta/CD19-depleted stem cell transplant. Here the CDR3 reads CASSQPQETQYF. DNA of the CDR3: TGTGCCAGCAGCCAGCCACAAGAGACCCAGTACTTC.